The rows below give T cell receptor beta chains drawn from one sample of a study of blood T cell repertoires in COVID-19. Clones were sequenced by immunoSEQ multiplex PCR, and TCRdb holds only the in-frame ones, with some missing. The table has roughly 170,000 clones, roughly four fifths seen once; the top ten hold about 7%. The sample consisted of peripheral blood. The receptors here all came from a human donor in a cohort sampled during active COVID-19. Both conserved end residues are part of each CDR3. Fields, in order: clone size, V gene, J gene, D gene, CDR3 protein, CDR3 DNA. D genes are given only for firm matches. The size of a clone is reported for some rows only, either as once, few or many, or as a class for expanded clones.

abundance: -
v_gene: TRBV5-4
j_gene: TRBJ1-3
d_gene: -
CDR3aa: CASSLSGSLGSGNTIYF
CDR3nt: TGTGCCAGCAGCCTAAGCGGTTCCCTTGGCTCTGGAAACACCATATATTTT

abundance: -
v_gene: TRBV7-9
j_gene: TRBJ1-4
d_gene: -
CDR3aa: CASSLGGANEKLFF
CDR3nt: TGTGCCAGCAGCTTAGGCGGGGCTAATGAAAAACTGTTTTTT

abundance: -
v_gene: TRBV5-1
j_gene: TRBJ2-7
d_gene: TRBD2
CDR3aa: CASSLAGGPDEQYF
CDR3nt: TGCGCCAGCAGCTTGGCGGGGGGGCCCGACGAGCAGTACTTC

abundance: few
v_gene: TRBV10-3
j_gene: TRBJ1-1
d_gene: -
CDR3aa: CAISGQAWDTEAFF
CDR3nt: TGTGCCATCAGTGGACAGGCCTGGGACACTGAAGCTTTCTTT

abundance: -
v_gene: TRBV5-1
j_gene: TRBJ1-5
d_gene: TRBD1
CDR3aa: CASSVTGGETQPQHF
CDR3nt: TGCGCCAGCAGCGTCACAGGGGGCGAGACTCAGCCCCAGCATTTT

abundance: -
v_gene: TRBV6-1
j_gene: TRBJ1-1
d_gene: -
CDR3aa: CASSEALRTEAFF
CDR3nt: TGTGCCAGCAGTGAAGCATTGAGGACTGAAGCTTTCTTT

abundance: -
v_gene: TRBV30
j_gene: TRBJ2-5
d_gene: TRBD2
CDR3aa: CAWSLAGGLETQYF
CDR3nt: TGTGCCTGGAGTCTAGCGGGGGGACTTGAGACCCAGTACTTC

abundance: -
v_gene: TRBV6-6
j_gene: TRBJ2-7
d_gene: -
CDR3aa: CASSIPEDEQYF
CDR3nt: TGTGCCAGCAGTATCCCTGAGGACGAGCAGTACTTC

abundance: -
v_gene: TRBV2
j_gene: TRBJ2-7
d_gene: TRBD2
CDR3aa: CASSRGGNGEQYF
CDR3nt: TGTGCCAGCTCCCGGGGGGGAAACGGCGAGCAGTACTTC

abundance: -
v_gene: TRBV5-4
j_gene: TRBJ1-1
d_gene: -
CDR3aa: CASSLSGWPAEAFF
CDR3nt: TGTGCCAGCAGCTTGAGCGGGTGGCCGGCTGAAGCTTTCTTT

abundance: -
v_gene: TRBV9
j_gene: TRBJ1-2
d_gene: -
CDR3aa: CASRGVNYGYTF
CDR3nt: TGTGCCAGCAGGGGAGTAAACTATGGCTACACCTTC

abundance: -
v_gene: TRBV5-6
j_gene: TRBJ2-3
d_gene: -
CDR3aa: CASSLGLRADTQYF
CDR3nt: TGTGCCAGCAGCTTGGGGTTGAGGGCAGATACGCAGTATTTT

abundance: few
v_gene: TRBV6-2/TRBV6-3
j_gene: TRBJ2-7
d_gene: -
CDR3aa: CASSYERTRPRQYF
CDR3nt: TGTGCCAGCAGTTACGAGAGGACTCGTCCTCGGCAGTACTTC

abundance: -
v_gene: TRBV4-1
j_gene: TRBJ2-7
d_gene: TRBD2
CDR3aa: CASSQRSGGGEGTYEQYF
CDR3nt: TGCGCCAGCAGCCAACGTTCCGGGGGGGGCGAAGGTACCTACGAGCAGTACTTC

abundance: once
v_gene: TRBV7-8
j_gene: TRBJ1-1
d_gene: -
CDR3aa: CASSLFQNTEAFF
CDR3nt: TGTGCCAGCAGCTTATTTCAAAACACTGAAGCTTTCTTT

abundance: -
v_gene: TRBV13
j_gene: TRBJ2-7
d_gene: TRBD2
CDR3aa: CASSSRGGSERATYEQYF
CDR3nt: TGTGCCAGCAGCTCCCGCGGGGGGTCTGAGCGGGCAACTTACGAGCAGTACTTC

abundance: few
v_gene: TRBV6-5
j_gene: TRBJ1-2
d_gene: TRBD1
CDR3aa: CASRFRGSNYGYTF
CDR3nt: TGTGCCAGCAGGTTCAGGGGGTCAAACTATGGCTACACCTTC

abundance: -
v_gene: TRBV6-5
j_gene: TRBJ2-3
d_gene: -
CDR3aa: CASRDTGESTDTQYF
CDR3nt: TGTGCCAGCAGAGATACGGGGGAAAGCACAGATACGCAGTATTTT

abundance: -
v_gene: TRBV2
j_gene: TRBJ2-1
d_gene: TRBD2
CDR3aa: CASRGSGSGGRDEQFF
CDR3nt: TGTGCCAGCAGGGGCAGCGGTAGCGGGGGGCGGGATGAGCAGTTCTTC

abundance: -
v_gene: TRBV6-5
j_gene: TRBJ1-1
d_gene: TRBD1
CDR3aa: CASSRTGDTEAFF
CDR3nt: TGTGCCAGCAGTAGGACAGGGGACACTGAAGCTTTCTTT

abundance: -
v_gene: TRBV30
j_gene: TRBJ2-5
d_gene: TRBD1
CDR3aa: CAGDRGLREETQYF
CDR3nt: TGTGCCGGGGACAGGGGGCTAAGGGAAGAGACCCAGTACTTC

abundance: few
v_gene: TRBV30
j_gene: TRBJ1-1
d_gene: -
CDR3aa: CAWSTGGGGYTEAFF
CDR3nt: TGTGCCTGGAGTACCGGTGGGGGCGGGTACACTGAAGCTTTCTTT

abundance: -
v_gene: TRBV6-5
j_gene: TRBJ1-1
d_gene: TRBD1
CDR3aa: CASSYFGQGNTEAFF
CDR3nt: TGTGCCAGCAGTTACTTCGGACAGGGGAACACTGAAGCTTTCTTT

abundance: -
v_gene: TRBV6-1
j_gene: TRBJ2-7
d_gene: TRBD2
CDR3aa: CASSGGPGTSGARGEQYF
CDR3nt: TGTGCCAGCAGTGGGGGCCCTGGGACTAGCGGGGCCCGGGGAGAGCAGTACTTC

abundance: once
v_gene: TRBV2
j_gene: TRBJ2-7
d_gene: -
CDR3aa: CASSEAAGVTYEQYF
CDR3nt: TGTGCCAGCAGTGAAGCGGCCGGGGTTACCTACGAGCAGTACTTC

abundance: -
v_gene: TRBV2
j_gene: TRBJ2-3
d_gene: TRBD2
CDR3aa: CASKGGARDTQYF
CDR3nt: TGTGCCAGCAAGGGAGGGGCGAGGGATACGCAGTATTTT

abundance: -
v_gene: TRBV4-2
j_gene: TRBJ1-1
d_gene: TRBD1
CDR3aa: CASSQGQGPNTEAFF
CDR3nt: TGTGCCAGCAGCCAAGGACAGGGACCGAACACTGAAGCTTTCTTT

abundance: -
v_gene: TRBV6-5
j_gene: TRBJ1-1
d_gene: -
CDR3aa: CASSLPGVAEAFF
CDR3nt: TGTGCCAGCAGTTTACCAGGGGTTGCTGAAGCTTTCTTT

abundance: once
v_gene: TRBV5-6
j_gene: TRBJ1-3
d_gene: -
CDR3aa: CASSLNQGTSSGNTIYF
CDR3nt: TGTGCCAGCAGCTTGAACCAGGGGACGTCCTCTGGAAACACCATATATTTT